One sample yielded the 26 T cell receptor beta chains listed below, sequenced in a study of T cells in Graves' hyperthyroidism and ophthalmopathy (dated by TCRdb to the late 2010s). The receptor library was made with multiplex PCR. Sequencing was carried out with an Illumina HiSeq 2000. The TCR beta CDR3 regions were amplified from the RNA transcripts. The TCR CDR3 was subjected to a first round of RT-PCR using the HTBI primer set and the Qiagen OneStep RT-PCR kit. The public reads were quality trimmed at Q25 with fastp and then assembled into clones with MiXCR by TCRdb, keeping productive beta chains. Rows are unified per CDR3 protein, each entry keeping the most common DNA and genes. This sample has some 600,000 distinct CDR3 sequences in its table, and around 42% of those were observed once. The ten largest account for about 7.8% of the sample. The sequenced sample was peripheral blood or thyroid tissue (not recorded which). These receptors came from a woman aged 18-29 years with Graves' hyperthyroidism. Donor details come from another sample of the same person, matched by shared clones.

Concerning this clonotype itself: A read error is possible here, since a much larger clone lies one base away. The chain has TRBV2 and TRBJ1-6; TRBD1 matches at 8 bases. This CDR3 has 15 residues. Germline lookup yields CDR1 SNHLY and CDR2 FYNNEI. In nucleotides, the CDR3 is TGTGCCAGCAGTGAAGACAGGGGGTCAGGTTCACCCCCCCACTTT. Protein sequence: CASSEDRGSGSPPHF.

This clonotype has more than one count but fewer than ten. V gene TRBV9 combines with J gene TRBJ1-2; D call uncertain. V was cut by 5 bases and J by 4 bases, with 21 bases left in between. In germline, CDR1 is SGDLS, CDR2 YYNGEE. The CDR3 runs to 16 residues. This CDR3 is CASSSHGEPSFYGYTF. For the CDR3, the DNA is TGTGCCAGCAGTTCCCATGGGGAGCCGTCATTCTATGGCTACACCTTC.

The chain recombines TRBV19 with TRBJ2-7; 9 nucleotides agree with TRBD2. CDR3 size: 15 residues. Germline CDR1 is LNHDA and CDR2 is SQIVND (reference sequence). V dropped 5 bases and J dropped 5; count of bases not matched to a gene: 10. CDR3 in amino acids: CASSPIAGEVHEQYF. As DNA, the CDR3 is TGTGCCAGTAGTCCAATAGCGGGAGAGGTCCACGAGCAGTACTTC.

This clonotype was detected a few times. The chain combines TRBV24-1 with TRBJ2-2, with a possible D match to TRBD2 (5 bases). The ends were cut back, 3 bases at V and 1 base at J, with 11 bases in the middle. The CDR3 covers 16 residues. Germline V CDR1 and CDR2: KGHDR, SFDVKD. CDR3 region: CATSDPSRGNTGELFF. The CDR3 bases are TGTGCCACCAGTGATCCTTCTCGGGGGAACACCGGGGAGCTGTTTTTT.

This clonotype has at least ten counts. The CDR3 here is CAISESTSGETQYF. The CDR3 coding sequence is TGTGCCATCAGTGAGTCGACTAGCGGAGAGACCCAGTACTTC. The rearrangement links TRBV10-3 to TRBJ2-5; 9 bases line up with TRBD2. CDR3 length equals 14 residues. Germline lookup yields CDR1 ENHRY and CDR2 SYGVKD. The junction had 0 bases not matched to a gene; V was cut back by 0 bases and J by 4 bases.

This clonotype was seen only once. CDR3 bases: TGTGCCAGCAGCTTGTTCAGGGGCCCTTACTTTGGAAACACCATATATTTT. The encoded protein is CASSLFRGPYFGNTIYF. The chain joins TRBV5-4 to TRBJ1-3, with D perhaps matching TRBD1 (6 bases). V shed 1 base and J shed 3 bases, with 17 bases lying between them. The length of the CDR3 is 17 residues. Germline V gene lookup returns CDR1 SGHNT and CDR2 YYREEE (reference sequence). The full variable domain, with the rest looked up from reference TRBV5-4 and TRBJ1-3, is ETGVTQSPTHLIKTRGQQVTLRCSSQSGHNTVSWYQQALGQGPQFIFQYYREEENGRGNFPPRFSGLQFPNYSSELNVNALELDDSALYLCASSLFRGPYFGNTIYFGEGSWLTVV.

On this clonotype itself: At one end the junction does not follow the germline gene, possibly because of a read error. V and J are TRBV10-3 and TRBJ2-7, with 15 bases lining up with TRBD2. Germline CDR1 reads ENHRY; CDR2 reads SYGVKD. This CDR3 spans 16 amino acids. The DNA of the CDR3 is TGTGCCAGCAGTGGACTAGCGGGAGGGCCGACCTACGAGCAGTACTTC. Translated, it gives CASSGLAGGPTYEQYF.

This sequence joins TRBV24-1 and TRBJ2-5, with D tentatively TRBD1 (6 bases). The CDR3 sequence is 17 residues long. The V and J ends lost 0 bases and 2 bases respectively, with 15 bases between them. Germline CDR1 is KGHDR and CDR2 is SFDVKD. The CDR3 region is CATSDLRATGSQETQYF. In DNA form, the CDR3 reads TGTGCCACCAGTGATTTGCGGGCGACAGGTAGTCAAGAGACCCAGTACTTC.

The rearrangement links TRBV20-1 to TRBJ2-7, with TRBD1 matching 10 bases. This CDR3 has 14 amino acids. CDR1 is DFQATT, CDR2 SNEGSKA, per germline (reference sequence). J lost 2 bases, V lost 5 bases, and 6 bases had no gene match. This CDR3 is CSAWTGGMAYEQYF. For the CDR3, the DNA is TGCAGTGCTTGGACAGGGGGTATGGCCTACGAGCAGTACTTC.

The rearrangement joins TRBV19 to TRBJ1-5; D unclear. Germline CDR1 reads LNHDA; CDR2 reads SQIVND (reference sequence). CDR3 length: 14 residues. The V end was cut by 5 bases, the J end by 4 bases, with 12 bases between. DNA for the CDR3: TGTGCCAGTAGTTCGCTACTGGGTAATCAGCCCCAGCATTTT. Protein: CASSSLLGNQPQHF.

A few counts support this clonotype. CDR3 DNA: TGTGCCAGCAGCTTAGGGACAGGGATAGAGACCCAGTACTTC. It specifies CASSLGTGIETQYF. The chain carries TRBV7-8 and TRBJ2-5, with TRBD1 matching over 8 bases. J gave up 4 bases and V 1 base, and 2 bases lay outside the gene matches. Germline V gene sequence: CDR1 SGHVS, CDR2 FQNEAQ. This CDR3 contains 14 residues.

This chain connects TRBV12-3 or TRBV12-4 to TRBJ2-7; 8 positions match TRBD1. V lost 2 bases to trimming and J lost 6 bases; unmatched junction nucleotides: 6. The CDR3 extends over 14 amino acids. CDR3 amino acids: CASSLRQGAREQYF. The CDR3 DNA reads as TGTGCCAGCAGTTTACGCCAGGGGGCGCGCGAGCAGTACTTC.

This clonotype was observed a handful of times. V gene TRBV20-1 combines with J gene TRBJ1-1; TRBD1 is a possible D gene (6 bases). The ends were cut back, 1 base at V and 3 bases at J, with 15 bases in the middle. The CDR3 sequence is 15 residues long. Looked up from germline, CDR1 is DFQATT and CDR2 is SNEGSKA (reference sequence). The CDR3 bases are TGCAGTGCTAGAGTGTTGCAGGGGCGGGACACTGAAGCTTTCTTT. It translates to CSARVLQGRDTEAFF.

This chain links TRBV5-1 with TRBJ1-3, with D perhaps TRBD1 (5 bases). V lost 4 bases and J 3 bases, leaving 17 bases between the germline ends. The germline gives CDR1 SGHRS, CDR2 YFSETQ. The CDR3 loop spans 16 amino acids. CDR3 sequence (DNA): TGCGCCAGCAGCCACGGGACGGCCTTCAATGGAAACACCATATATTTT. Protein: CASSHGTAFNGNTIYF.

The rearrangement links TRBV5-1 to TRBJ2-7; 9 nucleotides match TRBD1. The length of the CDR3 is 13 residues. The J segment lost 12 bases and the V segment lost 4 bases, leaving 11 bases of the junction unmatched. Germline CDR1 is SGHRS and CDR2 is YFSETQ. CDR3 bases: TGCGCCAGCAGCCCCCGGGACAGGGCGCTGCGGTACTTC. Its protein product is CASSPRDRALRYF.

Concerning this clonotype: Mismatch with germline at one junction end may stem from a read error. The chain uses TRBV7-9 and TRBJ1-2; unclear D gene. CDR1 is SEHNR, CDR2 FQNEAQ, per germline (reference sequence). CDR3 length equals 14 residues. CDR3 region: CASSQVVGPYGYTF. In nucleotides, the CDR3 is TGCGCCAGCAGCCAAGTCGTCGGCCCCTATGGCTACACCTTC. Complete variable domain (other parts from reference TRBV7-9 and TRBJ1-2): DTGVSQNPRHKITKRGQNVTFRCDPISEHNRLYWYRQTLGQGPEFLTYFQNEAQLEKSRLLSDRFSAERPKGSFSTLEIQRTEQGDSAMYLCASSQVVGPYGYTFGSGTRLTVV.

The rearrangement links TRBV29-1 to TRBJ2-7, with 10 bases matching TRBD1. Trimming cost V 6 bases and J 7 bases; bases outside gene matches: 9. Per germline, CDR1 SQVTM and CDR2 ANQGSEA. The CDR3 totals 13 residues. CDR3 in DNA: TGCAGCGTCGACCGACAGGGGGCCCCTGAGCAGTACTTC. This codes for CSVDRQGAPEQYF.

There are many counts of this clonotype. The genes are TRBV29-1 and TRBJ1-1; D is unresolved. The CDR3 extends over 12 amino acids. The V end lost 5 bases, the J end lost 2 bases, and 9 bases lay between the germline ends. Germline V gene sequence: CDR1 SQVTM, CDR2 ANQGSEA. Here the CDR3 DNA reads TGCAGCGTTTCACACATCAACACTGAAGCTTTCTTT. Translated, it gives CSVSHINTEAFF.

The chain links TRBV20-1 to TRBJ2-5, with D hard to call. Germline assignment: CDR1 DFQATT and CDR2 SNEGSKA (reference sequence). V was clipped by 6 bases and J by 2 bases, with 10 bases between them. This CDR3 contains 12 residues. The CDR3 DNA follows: TGCAGTGCCCTCGAAGGACAAGAGACCCAGTACTTC. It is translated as CSALEGQETQYF.

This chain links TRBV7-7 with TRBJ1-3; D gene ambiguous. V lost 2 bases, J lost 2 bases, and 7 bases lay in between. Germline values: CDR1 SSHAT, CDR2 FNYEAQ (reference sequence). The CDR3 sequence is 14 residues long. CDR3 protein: CASSLKPTGNTIYF. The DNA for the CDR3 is TGTGCCAGCAGCTTAAAGCCCACTGGAAACACCATATATTTT.

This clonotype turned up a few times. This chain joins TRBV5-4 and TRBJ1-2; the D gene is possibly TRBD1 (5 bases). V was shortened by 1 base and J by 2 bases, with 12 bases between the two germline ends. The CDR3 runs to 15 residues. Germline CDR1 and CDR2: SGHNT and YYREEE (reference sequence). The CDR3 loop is CASSLTPGANYGYTF. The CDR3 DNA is TGTGCCAGCAGCTTGACCCCCGGGGCAAACTATGGCTACACCTTC.

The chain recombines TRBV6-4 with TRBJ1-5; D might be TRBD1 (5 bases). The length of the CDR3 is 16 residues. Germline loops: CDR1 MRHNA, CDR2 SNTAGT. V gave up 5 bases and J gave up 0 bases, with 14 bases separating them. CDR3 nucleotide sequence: TGTGCCAGCAGTCGCGTGGCGGGGGATAGCAATCAGCCCCAGCATTTT. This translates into CASSRVAGDSNQPQHF.

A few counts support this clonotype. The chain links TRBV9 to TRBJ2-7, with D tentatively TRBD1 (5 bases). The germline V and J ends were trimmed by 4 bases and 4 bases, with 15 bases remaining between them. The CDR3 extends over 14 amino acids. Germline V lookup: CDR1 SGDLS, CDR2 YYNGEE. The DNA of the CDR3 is TGTGCCAGCAGCCAAGTGAACAGGCCTTACGAGCAGTACTTC. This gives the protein CASSQVNRPYEQYF.

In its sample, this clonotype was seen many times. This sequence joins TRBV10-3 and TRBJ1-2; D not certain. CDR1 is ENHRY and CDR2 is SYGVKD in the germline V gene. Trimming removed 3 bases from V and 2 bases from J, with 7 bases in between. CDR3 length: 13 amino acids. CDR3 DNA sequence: TGTGCCATCAGTGATACAGTGAACTATGGCTACACCTTC. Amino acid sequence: CAISDTVNYGYTF.

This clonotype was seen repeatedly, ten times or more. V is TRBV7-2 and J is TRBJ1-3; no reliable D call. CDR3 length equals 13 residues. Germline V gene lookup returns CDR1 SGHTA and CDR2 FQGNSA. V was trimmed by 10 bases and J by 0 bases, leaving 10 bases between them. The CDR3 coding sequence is TGTGCCACCGACCTGGGCTCTGGAAACACCATATATTTT. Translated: CATDLGSGNTIYF.

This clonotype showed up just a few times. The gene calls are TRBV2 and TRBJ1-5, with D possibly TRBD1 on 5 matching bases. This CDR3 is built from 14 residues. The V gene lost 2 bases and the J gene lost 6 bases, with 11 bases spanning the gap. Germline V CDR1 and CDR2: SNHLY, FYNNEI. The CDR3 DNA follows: TGTGCCAGCAGTGAATGGGGGGTGGGTCAGCCCCAGCATTTT. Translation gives CASSEWGVGQPQHF. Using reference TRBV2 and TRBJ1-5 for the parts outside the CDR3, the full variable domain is EPEVTQTPSHQVTQMGQEVILRCVPISNHLYFYWYRQILGQKVEFLVSFYNNEISEKSEIFDDQFSVERPDGSNFTLKIRSTKLEDSAMYFCASSEWGVGQPQHFGDGTRLSIL.